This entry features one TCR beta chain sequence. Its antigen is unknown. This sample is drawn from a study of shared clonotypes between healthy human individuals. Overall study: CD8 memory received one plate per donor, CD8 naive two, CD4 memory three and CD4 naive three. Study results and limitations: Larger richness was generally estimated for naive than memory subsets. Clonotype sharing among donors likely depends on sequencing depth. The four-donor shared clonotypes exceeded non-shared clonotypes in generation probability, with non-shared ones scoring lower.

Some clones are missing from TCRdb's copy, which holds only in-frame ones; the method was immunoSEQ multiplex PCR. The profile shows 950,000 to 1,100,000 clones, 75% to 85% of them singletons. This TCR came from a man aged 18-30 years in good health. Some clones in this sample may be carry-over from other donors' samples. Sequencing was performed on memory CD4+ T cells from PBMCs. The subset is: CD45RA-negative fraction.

The CDR3 protein is CASSTQQGTQYF. Written as DNA, the CDR3 is TGTGCCAGCTCAACCCAGCAGGGTACGCAGTATTTT. This chain connects TRBV18 to TRBJ2-3; weak D call: TRBD1 (5 bases). The CDR3 covers 12 residues. The germline V and J ends were trimmed by 5 bases and 8 bases, with 11 bases remaining between them. Germline V gene sequence: CDR1 KGHSH, CDR2 LQKENI.